This T cell receptor beta chain stems from a study of blood T cell repertoires in COVID-19. Study details: Samples representing acute and convalescent COVID-19 were sourced from the United States, Italy and Spain.

This CDR3 has 15 amino acids. The germline gives CDR1 SGHTA, CDR2 FQGNSA. V shed 5 bases, J shed 6 bases, and the junction held 7 bases outside the gene matches. As handled by the study authors: Using reference gene primer amplification, nucleated cell counts were estimated. Using immunoSEQ multiplex PCR, the repertoire was profiled, and TCRdb retains in-frame clones only, with some absent. D and trimming come from the DNA, and the V and J calls and clone size come from that table. Of 60,000 or so clones in the sample, about nine tenths were seen once. The sample comprised peripheral blood. The chain carries TRBV7-2 and TRBJ2-5; the match to TRBD2 covers 12 bases. The origin of this receptor is a human donor with acute or convalescent COVID-19. The donor label of this sample is uncertain. CDR3 DNA: TGTGCCAGCAGCAGGAGGACTAGCGGGGAGAAGACCCAGTACTTC. Encoded protein: CASSRRTSGEKTQYF.